This T cell receptor beta chain appears in the sequencing data of a study of shared clonotypes between healthy human individuals. Study-level findings and limits: Sampling covered blood only; tissue repertoires likely differ. The study found lower generation probabilities in non-shared clonotypes than in those shared by all four donors.

Note on this clone: Its antigen is unidentified.

Clones were sequenced by immunoSEQ multiplex PCR, and TCRdb holds only the in-frame ones, with some missing. This table has hundreds of thousands of clones, 95% to 98% appearing once. Trimming took 4 bases from V and 6 from J; bases not matched to a gene: 17. CDR1 SGHTA and CDR2 FQGNSA come from the germline V gene. This CDR3 is 19 amino acids long. Naive CD8 cells lacked CD45RO, underwent positive selection for CCR7 and left out terminally differentiated effector memory CD45RA+ cells. The source is a man aged 25-40 years in good health. This chain links TRBV7-2 with TRBJ2-3, with 12 bases lining up with TRBD2. Sample: naive CD8+ T cells sorted from blood. In nucleotides, the CDR3 is TGTGCCAGCAGCTCCCTTCTCGGTGCTAGCGGGAGGGCCCTTGATACGCAGTATTTT. Its translation is CASSSLLGASGRALDTQYF.